The clone carrying this TCR beta chain was observed a single time. This sample was included in a study of cytomegalovirus exposure and HLA in healthy donors. TCRdb keeps only in-frame clones here, not all; method: immunoSEQ multiplex PCR. The sample yields 200,000 or so clones, roughly 88% seen once. The CDR3 spans 15 residues. Germline CDR1 is SGHDT and CDR2 is YYEEEE. V lost 4 bases and J lost 5; bases outside the gene matches: 8. Sequenced sample: PBMCs. The clonotype comes from a woman aged 18-29 years in good health and CMV-seronegative. The V call is TRBV5-6, the J call TRBJ2-2, with 7 bases matching TRBD2. The CDR3, as DNA: TGTGCCAGCAGCGCGAAAAGGACTAGAACCGGGGAGCTGTTTTTT. Translating gives CASSAKRTRTGELFF.